The entry that follows covers one T cell receptor beta chain sequence. Original data processing: By means of reference gene primer amplification, nucleated cell counts were estimated. Assay: immunoSEQ multiplex PCR; the TCRdb copy retains only in-frame clones and omits some. V and J calls and clone size are copied from that table; D and trimming were computed from the DNA. The sample consists of 200,000 to 250,000 clones, approximately 82% of them appearing once. These data come from a study of blood T cell repertoires in COVID-19. Whole-study context: Acute and convalescent COVID-19 specimens originated in the United States, Italy and Spain.

Germline CDR1 is SGHRS and CDR2 is YFSETQ. The V end lost 4 bases, the J end lost 0 bases, and 7 bases lay between the germline ends. CDR3 length: 14 amino acids. Sequenced: peripheral blood. The origin of this receptor is a man under 40 who had recovered from COVID-19. The genes are TRBV5-1 and TRBJ1-4; D unresolved. CDR3 residues: CASSAEPTNEKLFF. CDR3 nucleotides: TGCGCCAGCAGCGCGGAACCAACTAATGAAAAACTGTTTTTT.